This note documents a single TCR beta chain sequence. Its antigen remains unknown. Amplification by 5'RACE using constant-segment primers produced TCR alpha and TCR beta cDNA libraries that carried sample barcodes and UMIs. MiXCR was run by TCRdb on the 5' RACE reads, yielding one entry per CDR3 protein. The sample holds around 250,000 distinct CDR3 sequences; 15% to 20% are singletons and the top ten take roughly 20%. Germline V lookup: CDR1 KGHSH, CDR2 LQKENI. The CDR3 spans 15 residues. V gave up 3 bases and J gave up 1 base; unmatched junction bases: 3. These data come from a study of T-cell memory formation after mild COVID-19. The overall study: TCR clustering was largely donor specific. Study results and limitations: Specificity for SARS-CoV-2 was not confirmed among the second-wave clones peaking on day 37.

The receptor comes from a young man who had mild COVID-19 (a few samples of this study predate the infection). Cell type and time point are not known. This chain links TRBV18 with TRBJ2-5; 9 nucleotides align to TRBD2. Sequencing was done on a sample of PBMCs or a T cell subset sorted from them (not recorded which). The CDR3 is CASSPPLAGQETQYF. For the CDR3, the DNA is TGTGCCAGCTCACCCCCACTAGCGGGCCAAGAGACCCAGTACTTC.